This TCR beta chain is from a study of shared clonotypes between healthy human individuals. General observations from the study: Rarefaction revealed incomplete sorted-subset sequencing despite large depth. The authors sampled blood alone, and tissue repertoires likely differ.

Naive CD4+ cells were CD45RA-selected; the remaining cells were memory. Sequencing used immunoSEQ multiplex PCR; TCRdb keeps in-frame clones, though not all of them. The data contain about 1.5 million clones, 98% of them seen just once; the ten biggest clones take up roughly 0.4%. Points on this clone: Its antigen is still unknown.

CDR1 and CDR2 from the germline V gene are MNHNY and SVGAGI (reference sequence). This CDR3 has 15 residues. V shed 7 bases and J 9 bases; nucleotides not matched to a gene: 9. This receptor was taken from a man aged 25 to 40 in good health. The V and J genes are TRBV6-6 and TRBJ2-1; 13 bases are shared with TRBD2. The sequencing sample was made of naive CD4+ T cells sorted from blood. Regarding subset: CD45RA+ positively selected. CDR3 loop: CASITQGLAGSEQFF. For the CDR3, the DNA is TGTGCCAGCATCACCCAGGGACTAGCGGGATCTGAGCAGTTCTTC.